This is a list of T cell receptor beta chains from one sample in a study of shared clonotypes between healthy human individuals. The data were produced by immunoSEQ multiplex PCR, yet TCRdb's version contains in-frame clones alone and is incomplete. The profile covers more than 2 million clones, with 85% to 95% appearing a single time and roughly 0.13% taken by the ten largest. Input material: naive CD4+ T cells sorted from blood. All receptors derive from a man aged 18 to 30 in good health. Both conserved end residues are part of each CDR3. D genes are given only for firm matches. A clone size is listed for some rows: how often the clone was seen (once, few, many), or a class if it is expanded.

j_gene,d_gene,abundance,v_gene,CDR3aa,CDR3nt
TRBJ2-3,NA,NA,TRBV6-6,CASRDPSAGTDTQYF,TGTGCCAGCAGGGACCCTAGCGCGGGTACAGATACGCAGTATTTT
TRBJ1-5,TRBD1,NA,TRBV5-6,CASSRLQGNQPQHF,TGTGCCAGCAGCCGACTACAGGGGAATCAGCCCCAGCATTTT
TRBJ2-5,NA,once,TRBV2,CASSALIGGAETQYF,TGTGCCAGCAGTGCCCTGATCGGCGGGGCGGAGACCCAGTACTTC
TRBJ1-6,NA,NA,TRBV6-5,CASSLTGPYNSPLHF,TGTGCCAGCAGTCTTACAGGGCCCTATAATTCACCCCTCCACTTT
TRBJ1-6,NA,NA,TRBV29-1,CSVEGDTENSPLHF,TGCAGCGTTGAAGGGGACACGGAAAATTCACCCCTCCACTTT
TRBJ2-5,TRBD2,NA,TRBV11-2,CASSIGLVKETQYF,TGTGCCAGCAGCATAGGACTAGTGAAAGAGACCCAGTACTTC
TRBJ1-1,TRBD1,NA,TRBV29-1,CSAFTPGQGGNTEAFF,TGCAGCGCCTTTACCCCGGGACAGGGAGGAAACACTGAAGCTTTCTTT
TRBJ1-2,NA,NA,TRBV30,CAWRMLTGKYGYTF,TGTGCCTGGAGAATGTTAACAGGCAAATATGGCTACACCTTC
TRBJ1-5,NA,NA,TRBV15,CATSRDRKGQPQHF,TGTGCCACCAGCAGAGATCGAAAGGGCCAGCCCCAGCATTTT
TRBJ2-2,NA,NA,TRBV10-3,CAIRLQGAGELFF,TGTGCCATCAGACTACAGGGCGCCGGGGAGCTGTTTTTT
TRBJ1-5,NA,NA,TRBV21-1,CASSPGTGKTQPQHF,TGTGCCAGCAGCCCCGGGACAGGAAAGACTCAGCCCCAGCATTTT
TRBJ2-3,NA,once,TRBV30,CAWNSPWGGSTDTQYF,TGTGCCTGGAATTCTCCCTGGGGCGGAAGCACAGATACGCAGTATTTT
TRBJ2-7,TRBD1,few,TRBV6-5,CASSYLTGGSYEQYF,TGTGCCAGCAGTTACTTAACAGGGGGATCCTACGAGCAGTACTTC
TRBJ1-2,NA,NA,TRBV30,CAWDSLLGSGYTF,TGTGCCTGGGACAGTCTTCTAGGGTCTGGCTACACCTTC
TRBJ2-3,TRBD2,NA,TRBV18,CASSRPGLADNTQYF,TGTGCCAGCTCGCGGCCGGGACTAGCGGATAATACGCAGTATTTT
TRBJ2-7,NA,NA,TRBV19,CASSIPGAADLSEQYF,TGTGCCAGTAGTATCCCAGGCGCCGCCGATTTGTCCGAGCAGTACTTC
TRBJ2-3,NA,NA,TRBV6-1,CASRGGLSTDTQYF,TGTGCCAGCAGGGGGGGACTTTCCACAGATACGCAGTATTTT
TRBJ2-2,NA,once,TRBV19,CASSPGPNTGELFF,TGTGCCAGTAGTCCGGGTCCTAACACCGGGGAGCTGTTTTTT
TRBJ2-7,TRBD1,once,TRBV28,CASSPFGGTGDEQYF,TGTGCCAGCAGTCCATTCGGCGGGACAGGGGACGAGCAGTACTTC
TRBJ2-1,TRBD2,NA,TRBV10-3,CAISVGLAGYNEQFF,TGTGCCATCAGTGTGGGACTAGCGGGTTACAATGAGCAGTTCTTC
TRBJ2-1,NA,once,TRBV10-1,CASSELTSGGEQFF,TGCGCCAGCAGTGAGCTGACTAGTGGTGGTGAGCAGTTCTTC
TRBJ1-1,NA,NA,TRBV21-1,CASPRDRGPLLTEAFF,TGTGCCAGCCCCCGGGACAGGGGCCCTCTCCTAACTGAAGCTTTCTTT